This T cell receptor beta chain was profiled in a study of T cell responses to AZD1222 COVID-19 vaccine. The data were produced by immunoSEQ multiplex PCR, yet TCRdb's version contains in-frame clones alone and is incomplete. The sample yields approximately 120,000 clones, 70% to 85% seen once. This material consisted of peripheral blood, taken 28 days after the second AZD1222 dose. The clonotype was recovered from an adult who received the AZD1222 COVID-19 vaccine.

CDR3 loop: CASSLVITTPSYEQYF. The CDR3 nucleotides are TGTGCCAGCAGCTTAGTGATAACGACCCCCTCCTACGAGCAGTACTTC. The chain recombines TRBV7-2 with TRBJ2-7, with D uncertain. CDR1 is SGHTA, CDR2 FQGNSA, per germline. Trimming stripped 1 base from V and 0 bases from J, with 13 bases between. CDR3 length: 16 amino acids.